This TCR beta chain derives from a study of shared clonotypes between healthy human individuals. Whole-study findings and limits: Investigators collected only blood, and repertoires in tissues likely differ.

Selected positively for CCR7 and CD45RO-negative, naive CD8 cells excluded terminally differentiated effector memory CD45RA+ cells. Each donor was a Caucasian adult residing in Nashville, Tennessee. Points on this clone: Its antigen is unidentified.

Each subset's genomic DNA was shared equally among a number of immunoSEQ plates. In the sorted-subset replicate PCRs, 150 to 200 ng DNA, roughly 30,000 T cell genomes, was used. TCRdb keeps only in-frame clones here, not all; method: immunoSEQ multiplex PCR. The sample has about 1,800,000 clones; about 95% are singletons. This CDR3 is 17 amino acids long. V was cut by 3 bases and J by 4 bases, with 18 bases left in between. Germline CDR1 MNHEY, CDR2 SMNVEV (reference sequence). The V gene is TRBV27, the J gene TRBJ2-2; no clear D. The source is a man younger than 35 in good health. What was sequenced was naive CD8+ T cells sorted from blood. Written as DNA, the CDR3 is TGTGCCAGCAGTTTCTCATCGGCTTTGGCGCGCACCGGGGAGCTGTTTTTT. Translating it yields CASSFSSALARTGELFF.